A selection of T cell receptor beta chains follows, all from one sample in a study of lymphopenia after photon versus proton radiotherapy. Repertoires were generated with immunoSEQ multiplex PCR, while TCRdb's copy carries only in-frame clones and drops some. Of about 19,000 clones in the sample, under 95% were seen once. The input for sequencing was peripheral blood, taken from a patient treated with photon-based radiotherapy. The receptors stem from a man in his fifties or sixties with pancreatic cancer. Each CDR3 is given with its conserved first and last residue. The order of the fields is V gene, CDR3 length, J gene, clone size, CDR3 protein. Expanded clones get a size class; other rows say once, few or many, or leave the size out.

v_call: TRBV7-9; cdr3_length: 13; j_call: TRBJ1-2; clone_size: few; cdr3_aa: CASSLADRDGYTF
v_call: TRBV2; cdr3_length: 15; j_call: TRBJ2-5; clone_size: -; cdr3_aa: CASSEEYRRGETQYF
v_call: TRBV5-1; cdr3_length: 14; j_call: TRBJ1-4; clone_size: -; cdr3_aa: CASSLAGNGEKLFF
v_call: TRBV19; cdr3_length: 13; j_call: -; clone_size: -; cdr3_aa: CASSIDLQREQYF
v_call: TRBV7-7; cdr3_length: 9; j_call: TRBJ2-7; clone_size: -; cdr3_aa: CAREYEQYF
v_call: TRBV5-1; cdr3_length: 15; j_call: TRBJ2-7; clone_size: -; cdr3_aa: CASRPTGAWTYEQYF
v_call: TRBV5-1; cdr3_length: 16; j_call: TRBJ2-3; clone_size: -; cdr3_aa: CASSLAFQTSTDTQYF
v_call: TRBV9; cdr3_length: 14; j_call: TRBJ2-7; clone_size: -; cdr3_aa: CASSPPAGPYEQYF
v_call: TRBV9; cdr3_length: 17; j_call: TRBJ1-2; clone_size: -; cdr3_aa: CASSVDLWTGSIYGYTF
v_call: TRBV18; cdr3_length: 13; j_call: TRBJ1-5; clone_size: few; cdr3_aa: CASSPGVGQPQHF
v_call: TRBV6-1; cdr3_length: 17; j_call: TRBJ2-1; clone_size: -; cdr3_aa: CASSEDERVGGYNEQFF
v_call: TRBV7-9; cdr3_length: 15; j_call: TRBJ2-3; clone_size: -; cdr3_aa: CASSLTGLNTDTQYF
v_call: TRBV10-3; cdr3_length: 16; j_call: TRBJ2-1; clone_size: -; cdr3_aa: CAISGRLAGTNNEQFF
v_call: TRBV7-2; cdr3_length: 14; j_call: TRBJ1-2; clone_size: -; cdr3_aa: CASSLGEGNYGYTF
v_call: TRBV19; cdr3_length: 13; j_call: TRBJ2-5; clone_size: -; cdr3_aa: CASRTSGLETQYF
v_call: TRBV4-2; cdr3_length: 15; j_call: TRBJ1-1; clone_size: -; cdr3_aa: CASRSTGTGGTEAFF
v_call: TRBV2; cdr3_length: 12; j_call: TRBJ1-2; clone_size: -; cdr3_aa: CASSEIAFGYTF
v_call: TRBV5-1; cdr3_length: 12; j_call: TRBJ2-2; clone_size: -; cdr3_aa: CASSFQGGELFF
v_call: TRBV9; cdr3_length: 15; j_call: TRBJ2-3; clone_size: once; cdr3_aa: CASSGRDNSAATQYF
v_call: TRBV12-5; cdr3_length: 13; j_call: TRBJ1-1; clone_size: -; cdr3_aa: CASGLVFGGEAFF
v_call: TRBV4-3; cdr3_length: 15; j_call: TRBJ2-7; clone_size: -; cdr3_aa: CASSQAASGFYEQYF
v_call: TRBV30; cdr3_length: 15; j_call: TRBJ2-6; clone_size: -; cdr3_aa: CAWSVGRFGANVLTF
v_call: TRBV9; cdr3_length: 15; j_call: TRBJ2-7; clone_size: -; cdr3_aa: CASSVAPGQTYEQYF
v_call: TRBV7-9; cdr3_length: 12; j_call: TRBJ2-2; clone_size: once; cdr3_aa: CASSLSTGELFF
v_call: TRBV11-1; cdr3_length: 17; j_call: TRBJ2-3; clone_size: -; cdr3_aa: CASSSGTSGLRTDTQYF
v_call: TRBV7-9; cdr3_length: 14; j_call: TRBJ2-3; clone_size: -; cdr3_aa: CASRSSLVFDTQYF
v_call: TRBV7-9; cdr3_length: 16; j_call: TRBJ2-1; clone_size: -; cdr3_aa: CASSLVGQGGTNEQFF
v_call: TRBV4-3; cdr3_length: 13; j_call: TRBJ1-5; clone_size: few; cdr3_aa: CASSQDSYQPQHF
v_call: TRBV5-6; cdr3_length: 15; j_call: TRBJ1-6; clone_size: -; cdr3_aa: CASTPSGTSDSPLHF
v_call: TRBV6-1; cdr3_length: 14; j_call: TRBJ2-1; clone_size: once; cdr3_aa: CASSEVRGYNEQFF
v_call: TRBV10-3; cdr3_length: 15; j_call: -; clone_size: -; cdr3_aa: CAISESAGTPSEQYF
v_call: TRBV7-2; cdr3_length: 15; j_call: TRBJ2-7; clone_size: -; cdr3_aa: CASSLAGSRTSEQYF
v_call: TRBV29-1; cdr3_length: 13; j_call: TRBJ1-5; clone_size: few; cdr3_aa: CSVAVNSNQPQHF